These T cell receptor beta chains were read from a single sample in a study of T cells after yellow fever vaccination. TCRdb called the 5' RACE reads again in MiXCR, with one record for every CDR3 protein. The data contain 620,000 or so distinct CDR3 sequences, roughly an eighth of them singletons. The sample was PBMCs, taken on the day of the yellow fever booster vaccination. The receptors stem from a man aged 25-40 years who received the YFV17D yellow fever vaccine. CDR3s include the opening cysteine and the closing phenylalanine or tryptophan. D genes are given only for firm matches. Clone size, where shown, is once, few, many, or a class for clones that have expanded.

TRBJ2-7	TRBV7-2	TRBD2	few	CASSLVSSAGGGYEQYF	TGTGCCAGCAGCTTAGTTTCGTCGGCGGGAGGAGGTTACGAGCAGTACTTC
TRBJ2-7	TRBV27	-	-	CASSFSRGVHNSYEQYF	TGTGCCAGCAGTTTTAGCAGAGGGGTACATAACTCCTACGAGCAGTACTTC
TRBJ2-1	TRBV20-1	TRBD1	many	CRGGQGGYNEQFF	TGCAGGGGGGGACAGGGGGGTTACAATGAGCAGTTCTTC
TRBJ1-4	TRBV21-1	-	few	CASSKVTRMLNEKLFF	TGTGCCAGCAGCAAAGTGACAAGAATGCTGAATGAAAAACTGTTTTTT
TRBJ2-2	TRBV10-1	-	-	CASSEIVGPTGELFF	TGCGCCAGCAGTGAGATCGTGGGTCCAACCGGGGAGCTGTTTTTT
TRBJ2-5	TRBV30	-	-	CAWSAGSFRGQYF	TGTGCCTGGAGTGCCGGGTCCTTCAGGGGCCAGTACTTC
TRBJ2-7	TRBV6-2/TRBV6-3	-	few	CASSYHNEQYF	TGTGCCAGCAGTTACCACAACGAGCAGTACTTC
TRBJ2-7	TRBV9	TRBD2	-	CASSAGTSGSSYEQYF	TGTGCCAGCAGCGCCGGGACTAGCGGGAGTTCCTACGAGCAGTACTTC
TRBJ2-1	TRBV28	TRBD2	-	CASRPASGVSEQFF	TGTGCCAGCAGACCCGCTAGCGGGGTGAGTGAGCAGTTCTTC
TRBJ2-7	TRBV10-3	-	-	CAISELNEQYF	TGTGCCATCAGTGAGCTTAACGAGCAGTACTTC
TRBJ1-5	TRBV12-3/TRBV12-4	-	-	CASRPGVNQPQHF	TGTGCCAGCAGGCCGGGGGTCAATCAGCCCCAGCATTTT
TRBJ2-7	TRBV5-1	-	-	CASSLEDQSGEQYF	TGCGCCAGCAGCTTGGAGGACCAATCCGGCGAGCAGTACTTC
TRBJ2-2	TRBV21-1	-	few	CASSKLEGTGELFF	TGTGCCAGCAGCAAGTTGGAGGGGACCGGGGAGCTGTTTTTT
TRBJ2-3	TRBV10-2	-	-	CASKAQTSTDTQYF	TGCGCCAGCAAAGCTCAGACTAGCACAGATACGCAGTATTTT
TRBJ2-7	TRBV18	TRBD1	-	CASSPDRVTGYEQYF	TGTGCCAGCTCACCAGACAGGGTGACGGGGTACGAGCAGTACTTC
TRBJ2-3	TRBV7-2	TRBD2	few	CASSLLAGGLDTQYF	TGTGCCAGCAGCTTACTAGCGGGAGGGTTGGATACGCAGTATTTT
TRBJ2-7	TRBV29-1	TRBD1	few	CSVEDRDSHEQYF	TGCAGCGTTGAAGATCGGGACAGCCACGAGCAGTACTTC
TRBJ2-3	TRBV7-2	-	few	CASSSSSGRTDTQYF	TGTGCCAGCAGCTCGTCGTCGGGGAGGACAGATACGCAGTATTTT
TRBJ2-7	TRBV30	TRBD2	many	CAWSTLAGSYEQYF	TGTGCCTGGAGCACCCTAGCGGGATCCTACGAGCAGTACTTC
TRBJ2-7	TRBV6-6	-	-	CASKASHEQYF	TGTGCCAGCAAGGCGAGTCACGAGCAGTACTTC
TRBJ1-1	TRBV10-2	-	-	CASSPESKRGQDTEAFF	TGCGCCAGCAGCCCCGAAAGTAAGAGGGGCCAAGACACTGAAGCTTTCTTT
TRBJ2-2	TRBV7-9	-	-	CASSSQVGGELFF	TGTGCCAGCAGCTCCCAGGTGGGCGGGGAGCTGTTTTTT
TRBJ2-2	TRBV7-7	TRBD2	few	CASSSSGKRGGELFF	TGTGCCAGCAGCAGTAGCGGGAAGAGGGGCGGGGAGCTGTTTTTT
TRBJ2-7	TRBV5-1	TRBD2	-	CASSLAGLAGNEQYF	TGCGCCAGCAGCTTGGCCGGGCTAGCGGGAAACGAGCAGTACTTC
TRBJ2-7	TRBV4-1	-	few	CASSQEDVGREQYF	TGCGCCAGCAGCCAGGAGGACGTTGGGAGGGAGCAGTACTTC
TRBJ2-1	TRBV2	-	-	CASTVSGTYNEQFF	TGTGCCAGCACGGTTAGCGGAACCTACAATGAGCAGTTCTTC
TRBJ2-1	TRBV20-1	-	few	CSARPRGPGINEQFF	TGCAGTGCTAGACCACGGGGCCCCGGGATCAATGAGCAGTTCTTC
TRBJ2-2	TRBV9	-	many	CASSRGVLRNTGELFF	TGTGCCAGCAGCCGCGGGGTTCTCCGCAACACCGGGGAGCTGTTTTTT
TRBJ2-7	TRBV20-1	-	many	CSAREATDEQYF	TGCAGTGCTAGAGAGGCAACGGACGAGCAGTACTTC
TRBJ2-2	TRBV30	TRBD2	-	CAWVPGLASGELFF	TGTGCCTGGGTGCCGGGACTAGCGTCCGGGGAGCTGTTTTTT
TRBJ2-7	TRBV11-2	-	-	CASSLLGRHEQYF	TGTGCCAGCAGCTTGTTGGGACGTCACGAGCAGTACTTC
TRBJ1-1	TRBV9	-	-	CASSVVAPGEAFF	TGTGCCAGCAGCGTAGTAGCGCCTGGTGAAGCTTTCTTT
TRBJ1-5	TRBV28	-	few	CASRPSRDNQGVQPQHF	TGTGCCAGCAGACCTTCCCGGGACAACCAAGGAGTTCAGCCCCAGCATTTT
TRBJ1-5	TRBV20-1	TRBD1	few	CSVTGQGSQPQHF	TGCAGTGTTACGGGACAGGGGAGTCAGCCCCAGCATTTT
TRBJ2-1	TRBV5-1	-	many	CASSLVGGSSYNEQFF	TGCGCCAGCAGCTTGGTTGGCGGTAGCTCCTACAATGAGCAGTTCTTC
TRBJ2-3	TRBV20-1	-	many	CSASGSASPSTDTQYF	TGCAGTGCTAGTGGGAGCGCATCCCCTAGCACAGATACGCAGTATTTT
TRBJ2-5	TRBV5-1	-	-	CASSPRSSEETQYF	TGCGCCAGCAGCCCCCGATCTAGCGAAGAGACCCAGTACTTC
TRBJ1-2	TRBV7-9	-	-	CASTGFLYGYTF	TGTGCCAGTACAGGGTTTCTCTATGGCTACACCTTC
TRBJ2-6	TRBV10-3	TRBD2	few	CAISGTSFSGANVLTF	TGTGCCATCAGTGGGACTAGCTTCTCTGGGGCCAACGTCCTGACTTTC
TRBJ1-2	TRBV12-3/TRBV12-4	TRBD1	-	CASSLGQGMDGYTF	TGTGCCAGCAGTTTGGGACAGGGTATGGATGGCTACACCTTC